This section outlines one TCR beta chain sequence together with its context. Its specificity is unknown. The source of the sample is a study of cytomegalovirus exposure and HLA in healthy donors. General study findings and limits: On later analysis, the bulk of CMV-associated TCR beta chains appeared to be HLA-restricted. Specificity of a few CMV-associated chains for CMV antigens was verified in vitro. Donors belonging to an Asian-associated ancestry cluster reportedly showed fewer N-insertions in productive TCRs than the approximately 680-donor mean, according to what a later analysis found.

The PCR employed 60 Vbeta primers together with 13 Jbeta primers. Assay used: immunoSEQ multiplex PCR; TCRdb lists only in-frame clones, some missing. The data show 110,000 or so clones, with 65% to 75% seen just once and around 10% held by the top ten. This CDR3 contains 13 residues. V was clipped by 5 bases and J by 4 bases; unmatched bases: 2. Germline V gene sequence: CDR1 SEHNR, CDR2 FQNEAQ (reference sequence). The rearrangement joins TRBV7-9 to TRBJ2-3; 8 bases map to TRBD2. The sample comprised PBMCs. This TCR was sampled from a woman between 50 and 59 years old in good health and CMV-seropositive. CDR3 nucleotides: TGTGCCAGCAGCCGGGGGGGCCCAGATACGCAGTATTTT. It codes for CASSRGGPDTQYF.